This passage covers 20 T cell receptor beta chains from one sample sequenced in a study of shared clonotypes between healthy human individuals. In the naive CD8 group, cells lacked CD45RO and were positively selected for CCR7, so terminally differentiated effector memory CD45RA+ cells were left out. Assay used: immunoSEQ multiplex PCR; TCRdb lists only in-frame clones, some missing. The sample records 2 million or so clones, roughly 95% being singletons. The sequenced material came from naive CD8+ T cells sorted from blood. The receptors were sampled from a man aged 18 to 29 in good health.

V usage is TRBV5-1 and J usage is TRBJ2-7, with TRBD1 as a possible D gene (6 bases). V was trimmed by 4 bases and J by 5 bases, leaving 10 bases between them. CDR1 and CDR2 from the germline V gene are SGHRS and YFSETQ. The CDR3 loop spans 12 amino acids. The CDR3 loop is CASSDDRNEQYF. In DNA form, the CDR3 reads TGCGCCAGCAGCGATGACAGGAACGAGCAGTACTTC.

The chain combines TRBV18 with TRBJ1-5; D not certain. The CDR3 totals 15 residues. CDR1 KGHSH and CDR2 LQKENI come from the germline V gene. V lost 1 base and J lost 6, with 13 bases in between. CDR3 residues: CASSPQFGVRQPQHF. The CDR3 nucleotides are TGTGCCAGCTCACCACAATTCGGGGTGCGTCAGCCCCAGCATTTT. The variable domain in full, with the rest retrieved from reference TRBV18 and TRBJ1-5, is NAGVMQNPRHLVRRRGQEARLRCSPMKGHSHVYWYRQLPEEGLKFMVYLQKENIIDESGMPKERFSAEFPKEGPSILRIQQVVRGDSAAYFCASSPQFGVRQPQHFGDGTRLSIL.

This sequence joins TRBV4-1 and TRBJ2-7, with D possibly TRBD2 on 6 matching bases. Germline V gives CDR1 MGHRA, CDR2 YSYEKL. Trimming removed 0 bases from V and 3 bases from J, with 12 bases in between. The CDR3 covers 15 residues. The CDR3 loop reads CASSQEGTEGYEQYF. Here the CDR3 DNA reads TGCGCCAGCAGCCAAGAGGGGACGGAGGGCTACGAGCAGTACTTC.

This chain uses TRBV4-1 with TRBJ1-4, with 11 bases aligning to TRBD1. Germline loops: CDR1 MGHRA, CDR2 YSYEKL. The CDR3 covers 17 residues. The trim removed 4 bases at V and 4 bases at J, leaving 8 bases unmatched. The CDR3: CASSPGTGGINNEKLFF. CDR3 coding DNA: TGCGCCAGCAGCCCCGGGACAGGGGGTATCAATAATGAAAAACTGTTTTTT.

The count of this clone is one. The chain carries TRBV18 and TRBJ1-1; D is uncertain. The CDR3 contains 18 residues. Trimming pared 3 bases from V and 0 bases from J, leaving 20 bases between. The germline CDR1 and CDR2 sequences are KGHSH and LQKENI. DNA for the CDR3: TGTGCCAGCTCACCTAGTGGCCTCCAGGAGCCCTTGAACACTGAAGCTTTCTTT. Translating it yields CASSPSGLQEPLNTEAFF.

The genes are TRBV27 and TRBJ2-7; 10 nucleotides align to TRBD2. Germline V gives CDR1 MNHEY, CDR2 SMNVEV (reference sequence). CDR3 length: 17 amino acids. After removal of 5 bases from V and 3 bases from J, the junction contained 13 bases not matched to a gene. The DNA of the CDR3 is TGTGCCAGCAGTCATCAACCACCACTAGCGGGGCTCTACGAGCAGTACTTC. Amino acid sequence: CASSHQPPLAGLYEQYF.

The gene calls are TRBV6-5 and TRBJ2-5; D not certain. The V end was cut by 6 bases, the J end by 7 bases, with 9 bases between. Germline V gives CDR1 MNHEY, CDR2 SVGAGI. CDR3 length: 11 residues. This CDR3 reads CASRLLGTQYF. The CDR3 DNA is TGTGCCAGCAGGTTGCTAGGGACCCAGTACTTC.

The rearrangement uses TRBV23-1 and TRBJ1-2; D gene unclear. TRBV23-1 qualifies as an ORF whose function is uncertain. The V and J ends lost 0 bases and 4 bases respectively, with 39 bases between them. There are 24 residues in the CDR3. CDR3 region: CASSQSVFRPLRPRPNTPPYGYTF. In nucleotides, the CDR3 is TGCGCCAGCAGTCAATCGGTCTTTAGGCCCTTGAGGCCCAGGCCTAATACCCCACCCTATGGCTACACCTTC.

As for this clone: Other DNA sequences in this specimen translate into the identical CDR3. This sequence joins TRBV4-1 and TRBJ2-7; TRBD1 is a possible D gene (6 bases). Per the germline V gene, CDR1 is MGHRA and CDR2 is YSYEKL. This CDR3 contains 15 residues. Trimming took off 6 bases at V and 0 bases at J, with 15 bases between the two ends. The CDR3 here is CASSPPGGPSYEQYF. The CDR3 DNA sequence: TGCGCCAGCAGTCCCCCTGGGGGCCCCTCCTACGAGCAGTACTTC.

This chain joins TRBV10-2 and TRBJ1-5; possibly TRBD1 for D (6 bases). The V and J ends lost 11 bases and 5 bases respectively, with 10 bases between them. The CDR3 contains 11 residues. From germline, CDR1 is WSHSY and CDR2 SAAADI. The CDR3 reads CAGGPHQPQHF. CDR3 sequence (DNA): TGCGCCGGGGGCCCTCATCAGCCCCAGCATTTT.

The chain couples TRBV6-5 to TRBJ2-1, with D possibly matching TRBD2 (5 bases). The CDR3 is 14 residues long. V shed 4 bases and J shed 7 bases, with 14 bases lying between them. Germline assignment: CDR1 MNHEY and CDR2 SVGAGI. CDR3 region: CASSFVEGLNEQFF. The CDR3 DNA follows: TGTGCCAGCAGTTTCGTAGAGGGCTTAAATGAGCAGTTCTTC.

V is TRBV9 and J is TRBJ1-1, with D perhaps matching TRBD1 (6 bases). This CDR3 has 15 residues. Trimming pared 8 bases from V and 7 bases from J, leaving 24 bases between. Looked up from germline, CDR1 is SGDLS and CDR2 is YYNGEE. The CDR3 region is CASTYSGDREDEAFF. CDR3 DNA: TGTGCCAGTACGTACTCAGGGGATCGGGAGGATGAAGCTTTCTTT.

As concerns this clone: Additional DNA sequences in this sample encode the identical CDR3. The chain carries TRBV19 and TRBJ2-3; the D gene could be TRBD1 or TRBD2 (6 bases each). CDR3 length: 15 residues. V shed 1 base and J shed 3 bases, with 11 bases lying between them. CDR1 and CDR2 (germline): LNHDA, SQIVND (reference sequence). In DNA, the CDR3 is TGTGCCAGTAGTATAGGGGGGGCAATGACAGATACGCAGTATTTT. Translating it yields CASSIGGAMTDTQYF.

The rearrangement uses TRBV11-2 and TRBJ2-1, with D perhaps TRBD1 or TRBD2 (6 bases each). Trimming left V 1 base short and J 10 bases short, with 11 bases between. The CDR3 loop spans 13 amino acids. CDR1 is SGHAT, CDR2 FQNNGV, per germline. The chain's CDR3 is CASSLGEGGEQFF. The CDR3 region has the DNA TGTGCCAGCAGCTTAGGTGAGGGGGGAGAGCAGTTCTTC.

The chain joins TRBV7-9 to TRBJ1-1; unclear D gene. CDR1 is SEHNR, CDR2 FQNEAQ, per germline (reference sequence). The CDR3 loop spans 12 amino acids. V dropped 5 bases and J dropped 4 bases, with 8 bases sitting between them. CDR3 nucleotide sequence: TGTGCCAGCAGCATAGTCCCCACTGAAGCTTTCTTT. Its protein is CASSIVPTEAFF.

The J gene is TRBJ1-1, the V gene TRBV4-1, with 10 nucleotides matching TRBD1. CDR1 and CDR2 from the germline V gene are MGHRA and YSYEKL. The CDR3 runs to 16 residues. V trimming: 4 bases; J trimming: 0 bases; junction bases outside the gene matches: 5. CDR3 amino acids: CASSRTGGEMNTEAFF. The DNA of the CDR3 is TGCGCCAGCAGCCGGACAGGGGGGGAGATGAACACTGAAGCTTTCTTT.

The chain carries TRBV7-9 and TRBJ2-2; no reliable D call. Germline loops: CDR1 SEHNR, CDR2 FQNEAQ (reference sequence). This CDR3 has 14 amino acids. V was trimmed by 5 bases and J by 1 base, leaving 8 bases between them. The CDR3 DNA sequence: TGTGCCAGCAGCCCGTGGAAGAACACCGGGGAGCTGTTTTTT. Protein product: CASSPWKNTGELFF.

This clone appeared once. The same CDR3 also results from other DNA sequences found in this sample. The chain links TRBV18 to TRBJ2-7, with a weak D call TRBD1 (5 bases). From germline, CDR1 is KGHSH and CDR2 LQKENI. The CDR3 extends over 16 amino acids. V was clipped by 3 bases and J by 1 base, with 16 bases between them. The CDR3 coding sequence is TGTGCCAGCTCACCCCCTCCGGGCCAGGGTTCCTACGAGCAGTACTTC. Translated: CASSPPPGQGSYEQYF.

The chain recombines TRBV5-4 with TRBJ1-1; D is unresolved. CDR1 SGHNT and CDR2 YYREEE come from the germline V gene (reference sequence). V shed 4 bases and J shed 0 bases, with 13 bases lying between them. This CDR3 region has 15 residues. In DNA form, the CDR3 reads TGTGCCAGCAGCAGGGAGGACCGGATGAACACTGAAGCTTTCTTT. This sequence encodes CASSREDRMNTEAFF. Variable domain in full (rest from reference TRBV5-4 and TRBJ1-1): ETGVTQSPTHLIKTRGQQVTLRCSSQSGHNTVSWYQQALGQGPQFIFQYYREEENGRGNFPPRFSGLQFPNYSSELNVNALELDDSALYLCASSREDRMNTEAFFGQGTRLTVV.

The genes are TRBV27 and TRBJ2-1, with D uncertain. V lost 2 bases, J lost 5 bases, and 10 bases lay in between. Germline CDR1 MNHEY, CDR2 SMNVEV (reference sequence). The CDR3 is 14 residues long. In nucleotides, the CDR3 is TGTGCCAGCAGTTTACTCGGACCAAACAATGAGCAGTTCTTC. It is translated as CASSLLGPNNEQFF.